The next 11 T cell receptor beta chains were all read from a single sample in a study of regulatory T cells in long-lasting Graves disease. Time point given: newly diagnosed GD, antithyroid drugs for less than 3 months. Making the TCR library involved RNA that had been extracted from PBMCs. Through Arm-PCR of CDR3 regions and iRepertoire HTBI primers, TCR beta libraries were built. TCRdb reprocessed the multiplex PCR reads via MiXCR and lists one record per CDR3 protein. The profile covers hundreds of thousands of distinct CDR3 sequences, with approximately 13% appearing a single time and roughly a tenth taken by the ten largest. This same sample was also part of a study on T cells in Graves' hyperthyroidism and ophthalmopathy.

The sample was peripheral blood mononuclear cells (PBMCs), taken at new diagnosis, from a patient treated with antithyroid drugs. Every receptor here comes from a man aged 25 to 45 with Graves disease.

This clonotype was seen at least ten times. J is TRBJ1-2 and V is TRBV19; no clear D gene. The CDR3 totals 19 residues. Germline V gives CDR1 LNHDA, CDR2 SQIVND (reference sequence). The V end lost 3 bases, the J end lost 2 bases, and 25 bases lay between the germline ends. The CDR3 region is CASSILLDTSTKQNYGYTF. In DNA form, the CDR3 reads TGTGCCAGTAGTATCCTCCTTGACACCTCCACAAAGCAGAACTATGGCTACACCTTC.

This clonotype has a count of ten or more. V gene TRBV11-3 combines with J gene TRBJ2-1; the D gene is possibly TRBD2 (6 bases). Germline CDR1 and CDR2: SGHNT and YENEEA. The CDR3 runs to 16 residues. V lost 2 bases to trimming and J lost 9 bases, with 20 bases between them. The CDR3 region has the DNA TGTGCCAGCAGCTTAAGTACGGGAGTCTTCGTTGGTGAGCAGTTCTTC. Amino acid sequence: CASSLSTGVFVGEQFF. The full variable domain, rest sourced from reference TRBV11-3 and TRBJ2-1, is EAGVVQSPRYKIIEKKQPVAFWCNPISGHNTLYWYLQNLGQGPELLIRYENEEAVDDSQLPKDRFSAERLKGVDSTLKIQPAELGDSAVYLCASSLSTGVFVGEQFFGPGTRLTVL.

A word on this clonotype: A much bigger clone sits one base away, suggesting this may be a read error. V is TRBV6-1 and J is TRBJ2-5; 11 nucleotides agree with TRBD1. CDR1 is MNHNS, CDR2 SASEGT, per germline. CDR3 length equals 14 residues. The CDR3 protein is CASSGTGGQETQHF. The CDR3 nucleotides are TGTGCCAGCAGTGGGACAGGGGGCCAAGAGACCCAGCACTTC.

This clonotype came up many times. The CDR3 DNA sequence: TGTGCCAGCAGTTTGGTGGACCACTACGAGCAGTACTTC. As protein: CASSLVDHYEQYF. The chain uses TRBV12-3 or TRBV12-4 and TRBJ2-7; D gene uncertain. The V end lost 3 bases, the J end lost 3 bases, and 9 bases lay between the germline ends. There are 13 residues in the CDR3.

This clonotype has ten or more counts. The J gene is TRBJ1-1, the V gene TRBV29-1; D not resolved. V was shortened by 3 bases and J by 11 bases, with 16 bases between the two germline ends. The CDR3 has 12 amino acids. Germline values: CDR1 SQVTM, CDR2 ANQGSEA. The CDR3 DNA reads as TGCAGCGTTGATAGGCTGTCCGAGGAGGCTTTCTTT. It specifies CSVDRLSEEAFF. The full variable domain, completed using reference TRBV29-1 and TRBJ1-1, is SAVISQKPSRDICQRGTSLTIQCQVDSQVTMMFWYRQQPGQSLTLIATANQGSEATYESGFVIDKFPISRPNLTFSTLTVSNMSPEDSSIYLCSVDRLSEEAFFGQGTRLTVV.

This clonotype was seen at least ten times. V and J are TRBV12-3 or TRBV12-4 and TRBJ1-2; no clear D gene. V was shortened by 0 bases and J by 8 bases, with 7 bases between the two germline ends. The CDR3 runs to 12 residues. The CDR3 nucleotides read TGTGCCAGCAGTTTAGCCACCGGAGGCTACACCTTC. It yields the protein CASSLATGGYTF.

This clonotype was counted many times. The V gene is TRBV3-1, the J gene TRBJ1-2; TRBD1 matches 8 bases. V lost 0 bases to trimming and J lost 4 bases; unmatched junction nucleotides: 1. The CDR3 loop spans 14 amino acids. CDR1 and CDR2 (germline): LGHDT, YNNKEL (reference sequence). CDR3 in amino acids: CASSQDGTGYGYTF. In nucleotides, the CDR3 is TGTGCCAGCAGCCAAGATGGGACAGGCTATGGCTACACCTTC.

The rearrangement uses TRBV4-1 and TRBJ2-7, with 7 bases identical to TRBD2. The CDR3 is 15 residues long. The trim removed 1 base at V and 0 bases at J, leaving 3 bases unmatched. Looked up from germline, CDR1 is MGHRA and CDR2 is YSYEKL. CDR3 DNA: TGCGCCAGCAGCCAAGGGTCTAGCGGCTCCTACGAGCAGTACTTC. This gives the protein CASSQGSSGSYEQYF.

This clonotype showed up many times. The chain links TRBV6-2 or TRBV6-3 to TRBJ2-7; 8 positions agree with TRBD2. This CDR3 spans 14 amino acids. Germline values: CDR1 MNHEY, CDR2 SVGEGT. The V segment lost 7 bases and the J segment 6 bases; nucleotides outside the gene matches: 11. The CDR3 loop is CASITSGATSEQYF. The CDR3 DNA reads TGTGCCAGCATTACTAGCGGAGCTACAAGCGAGCAGTACTTC.

There are a few counts of this clonotype. The CDR3 region is CASSGAGDGNTIYF. CDR3 DNA sequence: TGCGCCAGCAGCGGAGCAGGGGACGGAAACACCATATATTTT. This rearrangement joins TRBV5-1 to TRBJ1-3; D possibly corresponds to TRBD1 (6 bases). The CDR3 extends over 14 amino acids. With 4 bases removed from V and 4 bases from J, the gap between germline ends came to 12 bases. Germline CDR1 and CDR2: SGHRS and YFSETQ.

This clonotype is categorized as medium-sized. CDR3 amino acids: CASGSHSGTSGYEQYF. CDR3 nucleotide sequence: TGTGCCAGCGGATCTCATTCCGGGACTAGCGGCTACGAGCAGTACTTC. The V call is TRBV13, the J call TRBJ2-7, with 11 bases aligning to TRBD2. The J segment lost 3 bases and the V segment lost 8 bases, leaving 12 bases of the junction unmatched. The germline V gene encodes CDR1 PRHDT and CDR2 FYEKMQ (reference sequence). The CDR3 has 16 amino acids.